This is a list of T cell receptor beta chains from one sample in a study of ipilimumab plus nivolumab after autologous stem cell transplantation. Sequenced by immunoSEQ multiplex PCR; TCRdb stores in-frame clones only, minus some. The repertoire holds 35,000 to 50,000 clones, with 70% to 90% as singletons. Sequencing was performed on PBMCs, taken in a trial of ipilimumab plus nivolumab as post-transplant consolidation. The receptors stem from a male donor with multiple myeloma. Both conserved end residues are part of each CDR3. D genes are given only for firm matches. The size field is filled for only some rows; it gives once, few, many or a size class.

j_call clone_size d_call v_call cdr3_nt cdr3_aa
TRBJ1-2 - - TRBV29-1 TGCAGCGTTGAAGCCCCGGCGCTCTATGGCTACACCTTC CSVEAPALYGYTF
TRBJ1-3 - TRBD1 TRBV27 TGTGCCAGCAGTCCCCGACAGGGTAGAAACACCATATATTTT CASSPRQGRNTIYF
TRBJ2-5 - - TRBV20-1 TGCAGTGCCCTAAACAAAGAGACCCAGTACTTC CSALNKETQYF
TRBJ2-7 few - TRBV6-1 TGTGCCAGCAGTGCAGGGACCTACGAGCAGTACTTC CASSAGTYEQYF
TRBJ2-5 - - TRBV9 TGTGCCAGCAGCTGGGACACCCAAGAGACCCAGTACTTC CASSWDTQETQYF
TRBJ2-1 - TRBD2 TRBV11-2 TGTGCCAGCAGCTTAGATCCCCACCGAACTAGCGGGATCCCTGAGCAGTTCTTC CASSLDPHRTSGIPEQFF
TRBJ2-2 - - TRBV11-3 TGTGCCAGCAGCGATAACACCGGGGAGCTGTTTTTT CASSDNTGELFF
TRBJ1-5 few TRBD1 TRBV9 TGTGCCAGCACCAGGGGGGTCCATAGCAATCAGCCCCAGCATTTT CASTRGVHSNQPQHF
TRBJ1-4 - - TRBV30 TGTGCCTGGAGTTTTCGCGGGGGTGAAAAACTGTTTTTT CAWSFRGGEKLFF
TRBJ2-7 - TRBD1 TRBV5-6 TGTGCCAGCAGCTTGGATTCGGGACAGGGGTTGTTCCACGAGCAGTACTTC CASSLDSGQGLFHEQYF
TRBJ2-2 - - TRBV7-2 TGTGCCAGCAGCTTACGACGGAGCGTCGGGGAGCTGTTTTTT CASSLRRSVGELFF
TRBJ2-7 - - TRBV27 TGTGCCAGCAGTGCTTCACAGGAGTACGAGCAGTACTTC CASSASQEYEQYF
TRBJ1-2 - - TRBV4-3 TGCGCCAGCAGCCAAGATCTTCCACACTATGGCTACACCTTC CASSQDLPHYGYTF
TRBJ2-2 few - TRBV10-1 TGCGCCAGCACCGGACATACCGGGGAGCTGTTTTTT CASTGHTGELFF
TRBJ2-3 - - TRBV6-5 TGTGCCAGCAGTTTGCGGGCCGAGTTTGATACGCAGTATTTT CASSLRAEFDTQYF
TRBJ1-6 - - TRBV14 TGTGCCAGCAGCCCACGGGGGGTACTAAATTCACCCCTCCACTTT CASSPRGVLNSPLHF
TRBJ2-1 - TRBD1 TRBV18 TGTGCCAGCTCCGGGGACAGGGACAATGAGCAGTTCTTC CASSGDRDNEQFF
TRBJ1-5 - TRBD1 TRBV10-3 TGTGCCATCAGTGATTTGCCGGGACAGGCGAATCAGCCCCAGCATTTT CAISDLPGQANQPQHF
TRBJ2-7 - - TRBV19 TGTGCCAGTAGTAGGGGGGGCGAAGGCTCCTACGAGCAGTACTTC CASSRGGEGSYEQYF
TRBJ1-1 - TRBD1 TRBV12-5 TGTGCTAGTGGTACCGGGACAGGGAACACTGAAGCTTTCTTT CASGTGTGNTEAFF
TRBJ2-5 - - TRBV6-1 TGTGCCAGCAGTGGTCAGTTAGAGACCCAGTACTTC CASSGQLETQYF
TRBJ2-7 - - TRBV7-2 TGTGCCAGCAGCTTATTTACCGACGAGCAGTACTTC CASSLFTDEQYF
TRBJ2-2 - - TRBV19 TGTGCCAGTAGCATACAAGTTGACGCCGGGGAGCTGTTTTTT CASSIQVDAGELFF
TRBJ1-5 - TRBD1 TRBV6-1 TGTGCCAGCAGTGCCCAGACAGGGGGCTTGAATCAGCCCCAGCATTTT CASSAQTGGLNQPQHF
TRBJ2-1 - - TRBV7-3 TGTGCCAGCAGCTTATGGGCAGGGGAGGGCAATGAGCAGTTCTTC CASSLWAGEGNEQFF
TRBJ2-2 - TRBD1 TRBV5-4 TGTGCCAGCACCGGACAGGGGGGGTACACCGGGGAGCTGTTTTTT CASTGQGGYTGELFF
TRBJ1-6 - - TRBV21-1 TGTGCCAGCAGCAAAGAACGAGGGCAGGCTGAGTCCTATAATTCACCCCTCCACTTT CASSKERGQAESYNSPLHF
TRBJ2-7 - - TRBV7-2 TGTGCCAGCAGAGGGCTGGGCCTCACCTACGAGCAGTACTTC CASRGLGLTYEQYF
TRBJ2-7 once TRBD2 TRBV6-1 TGTGCCAGCAGTGAAGCCGGGGGGCAACGACTAGCGGGATACTACGAGCAGTACTTC CASSEAGGQRLAGYYEQYF